These 23 T cell receptor beta chains came from one sample sequenced in a study of CD8 T cells in Susac syndrome. An amount of RNA that ranged from roughly 0.45 to 1 ug was reverse transcribed with random hexamers. TCRdb reprocessed the immunoSEQ multiplex PCR reads with MiXCR, giving one entry per CDR3 protein. The table includes 110,000 or so distinct CDR3 sequences, 85% to 95% detected once. The sequenced material came from CD4+ T cells from PBMCs. These receptors came from a human donor with multiple sclerosis.

V gene TRBV18 combines with J gene TRBJ1-1, with TRBD1 matching over 7 bases. The J segment lost 3 bases and the V segment lost 1 base, leaving 5 bases of the junction unmatched. The CDR3 contains 15 residues. Germline V gene sequence: CDR1 KGHSH, CDR2 LQKENI. The CDR3 sequence is CASSPRGGQDTEAFF. The CDR3 coding sequence is TGTGCCAGCTCACCACGAGGGGGCCAGGACACTGAAGCTTTCTTT.

The V call is TRBV28, the J call TRBJ1-6; possibly TRBD1 for D (5 bases). The V gene's germline CDR1 is MDHEN and CDR2 SYDVKM. The CDR3 totals 15 residues. Trimming cost V 2 bases and J 7 bases, with 12 bases left between them. CDR3 residues: CASSLPSEGNSPLHF. The CDR3 DNA sequence: TGTGCCAGCAGTTTACCATCAGAGGGGAATTCACCCCTCCACTTT.

The chain uses TRBV18 and TRBJ2-5; 7 nucleotides align to TRBD1. This CDR3 contains 16 residues. Germline CDR1 reads KGHSH; CDR2 reads LQKENI. With 0 bases clipped from V and 2 bases from J, the junction kept 6 bases outside the gene matches. CDR3 DNA sequence: TGTGCCAGCTCACCACCGGGACAGATATCTCAAGAGACCCAGTACTTC. This gives the protein CASSPPGQISQETQYF.

The V call is TRBV4-2, the J call TRBJ2-3, with 10 nucleotides matching TRBD2. Unmatched junction bases numbered 11, after V lost 4 bases and J lost 7 bases. Germline values: CDR1 LGHNA, CDR2 YNFKEQ. CDR3 length: 16 residues. CDR3 amino acids: CASSPSMEAGGYTQYF. The CDR3 DNA is TGTGCCAGCAGCCCCTCAATGGAAGCGGGGGGGTATACGCAGTATTTT.

The chain employs TRBV7-3 and TRBJ1-1, with 11 positions matching TRBD1. Unmatched junction bases numbered 5, after V lost 5 bases and J lost 3 bases. This CDR3 region has 15 residues. Germline V gene data show CDR1 as SGHTA and CDR2 as FQGTGA. The CDR3 spells CASSRWDRGDTEAFF. Written as DNA, the CDR3 is TGTGCCAGCAGCCGTTGGGACAGGGGGGACACTGAAGCTTTCTTT.

The CDR3 DNA sequence: TGTGCCAGTACCTCCTCCAGATTTTCTAGCACAGATACGCAGTATTTT. Translated, it gives CASTSSRFSSTDTQYF. The chain carries TRBV19 and TRBJ2-3; D is unresolved. Between the trimmed V and J ends, which lost 7 bases and 0 bases, there was a span of 17 bases. In germline, CDR1 is LNHDA, CDR2 SQIVND (reference sequence). The CDR3 spans 16 residues.

Here the CDR3 reads CASSPSRGETQYF. The CDR3 DNA is TGCGCCAGCAGCCCGTCCCGGGGTGAGACCCAGTACTTC. V and J are TRBV4-3 and TRBJ2-5; TRBD2 is a possible D gene (5 bases). The CDR3 totals 13 residues. Germline V gives CDR1 LGHNA, CDR2 YSLEER. Trimming left V 4 bases short and J 5 bases short, with 11 bases between.

CDR3 residues: CSVETPPIQETQYF. For the CDR3, the DNA is TGCAGCGTTGAAACTCCACCGATCCAAGAGACCCAGTACTTC. The V gene is TRBV29-1, the J gene TRBJ2-5; D ambiguous. This CDR3 spans 14 amino acids. The V end was cut by 2 bases, the J end by 1 base, with 11 bases between. Per germline, CDR1 SQVTM and CDR2 ANQGSEA.

The V and J genes are TRBV12-3 or TRBV12-4 and TRBJ1-4; D is unclear. Trimming took off 4 bases at V and 2 bases at J, with 8 bases between the two ends. This CDR3 is 14 amino acids long. CDR3 protein: CASSSAPTNEKLFF. The CDR3 coding sequence is TGTGCCAGCAGTTCTGCTCCTACTAATGAAAAACTGTTTTTT.

The rearrangement links TRBV28 to TRBJ2-1; 8 nucleotides align to TRBD2. CDR1 and CDR2 from the germline V gene are MDHEN and SYDVKM. This CDR3 contains 14 residues. With 3 bases clipped from V and 6 bases from J, the junction kept 4 bases outside the gene matches. This CDR3 reads CASSFGGAFNEQFF. The CDR3 nucleotides read TGTGCCAGCAGTTTCGGGGGGGCCTTCAATGAGCAGTTCTTC.

J is TRBJ2-1 and V is TRBV29-1, with D tentatively TRBD1 (6 bases). The V gene's germline CDR1 is SQVTM and CDR2 ANQGSEA. The CDR3 runs 14 residues. V lost 3 bases and J 3 bases, leaving 12 bases between the germline ends. CDR3 in amino acids: CSVDRQVNYNEQFF. For the CDR3, the DNA is TGCAGCGTTGATAGACAGGTTAACTACAATGAGCAGTTCTTC.

The rearrangement uses TRBV5-1 and TRBJ2-7, with 11 bases fitting TRBD2. The CDR3 extends over 16 amino acids. V trimming: 4 bases; J trimming: 1 base; junction bases outside the gene matches: 7. Looked up from germline, CDR1 is SGHRS and CDR2 is YFSETQ. The CDR3 spells CASSTRLAGMSYEQYF. The CDR3 DNA is TGCGCCAGCAGCACGAGACTAGCGGGGATGTCCTACGAGCAGTACTTC.

The genes are TRBV27 and TRBJ2-4; 7 bases agree with TRBD1. The germline gives CDR1 MNHEY, CDR2 SMNVEV (reference sequence). V lost 8 bases, J lost 8 bases, and 12 bases stayed unmatched. The CDR3 totals 14 residues. The CDR3 DNA follows: TGTGCCAGCTCCTCACAGGGGTCACCTGACATTCAGTACTTC. This translates into CASSSQGSPDIQYF.

The CDR3 reads CSAHVGVGTEAFF. In DNA, the CDR3 is TGCAGCGCCCATGTTGGGGTTGGCACTGAAGCTTTCTTT. The V call is TRBV29-1, the J call TRBJ1-1; D is ambiguous. The CDR3 is 13 residues long. V lost 7 bases to trimming and J lost 4 bases, with 16 bases between them. From germline, CDR1 is SQVTM and CDR2 ANQGSEA.

V gene TRBV9 combines with J gene TRBJ1-3; no firm D call. The CDR3 spans 16 residues. CDR1 is SGDLS, CDR2 YYNGEE, per germline. The V and J ends lost 3 bases and 2 bases respectively, with 15 bases between them. The CDR3 sequence is CASSERPVGPGNTIYF. The DNA of the CDR3 is TGTGCCAGCAGCGAGAGGCCGGTGGGCCCTGGAAACACCATATATTTT.

This chain links TRBV5-1 with TRBJ1-4; D not certain. CDR3 length: 15 residues. Trimming shortened V by 3 bases and J by 0 bases, and 9 bases separated the two germline ends. From germline, CDR1 is SGHRS and CDR2 YFSETQ. The CDR3 region is CASSSDGSTNEKLFF. In DNA form, the CDR3 reads TGCGCCAGCAGCTCGGACGGATCAACTAATGAAAAACTGTTTTTT.

The gene calls are TRBV14 and TRBJ1-5, with D possibly matching TRBD1 (5 bases). Trimming took off 4 bases at V and 7 bases at J, with 11 bases between the two ends. Germline V CDR1 and CDR2: SGHDN, FVKESK. The CDR3 spans 13 residues. The CDR3 protein is CASSLGRGQPQHF. As DNA, the CDR3 is TGTGCCAGCAGCCTTGGAAGGGGACAGCCCCAGCATTTT.

This sequence joins TRBV7-2 and TRBJ2-1, with D possibly TRBD2 on 6 matching bases. V lost 2 bases, J lost 6 bases, and 23 bases lay in between. CDR3 size: 18 residues. Germline CDR1 reads SGHTA; CDR2 reads FQGNSA. The CDR3 DNA reads TGTGCCAGCAGCTTAAGTAGACAGCGGTTGGGGGGTAGCAATGAGCAGTTCTTC. As protein: CASSLSRQRLGGSNEQFF.

The chain recombines TRBV7-9 with TRBJ2-5; perhaps D is TRBD1 or TRBD2 (5 bases each). Germline assignment: CDR1 SEHNR and CDR2 FQNEAQ (reference sequence). The length of the CDR3 is 15 residues. The V gene lost 0 bases and the J gene lost 2 bases, with 10 bases spanning the gap. The CDR3 DNA is TGTGCCAGCAGCTTAGCCTCGGGACCGCAAGAGACCCAGTACTTC. It is translated as CASSLASGPQETQYF.

The gene calls are TRBV27 and TRBJ2-7; no reliable D call. The CDR3 totals 13 residues. The ends were cut back, 6 bases at V and 3 bases at J, with 12 bases in the middle. Looked up from germline, CDR1 is MNHEY and CDR2 is SMNVEV (reference sequence). The CDR3 reads CASRIPGNYEQYF. CDR3 bases: TGTGCCAGCAGAATCCCAGGTAACTACGAGCAGTACTTC.

The chain combines TRBV25-1 with TRBJ1-5; possible D gene TRBD1, 6 bases. CDR3 size: 18 residues. Looked up from germline, CDR1 is MGHDK and CDR2 is SYGVNS. V lost 2 bases to trimming and J lost 0 bases, with 17 bases between them. The DNA of the CDR3 is TGTGCCAGCAGTGAAACGGAGGGACAAACCTTTAGCAATCAGCCCCAGCATTTT. Protein: CASSETEGQTFSNQPQHF. Full variable domain (missing parts from reference TRBV25-1 and TRBJ1-5): EADIYQTPRYLVIGTGKKITLECSQTMGHDKMYWYQQDPGMELHLIHYSYGVNSTEKGDLSSESTVSRIRTEHFPLTLESARPSHTSQYLCASSETEGQTFSNQPQHFGDGTRLSIL.

V and J are TRBV30 and TRBJ1-1; D unclear. CDR3 length: 14 residues. V lost 1 base, J lost 0 bases, and 9 bases lay in between. Looked up from germline, CDR1 is GTSNPN and CDR2 is SVGIG (reference sequence). As DNA, the CDR3 is TGTGCCTGGAGTGGGCAGACCATGAACACTGAAGCTTTCTTT. Residues: CAWSGQTMNTEAFF.

V and J are TRBV14 and TRBJ2-1; possible D gene TRBD2, 7 bases. The CDR3 runs to 14 residues. The germline CDR1 and CDR2 sequences are SGHDN and FVKESK. The germline V and J ends were trimmed by 3 bases and 9 bases, with 15 bases remaining between them. CDR3 amino acids: CASSQWQGRGEQFF. The CDR3 nucleotides read TGTGCCAGCAGCCAGTGGCAGGGGAGGGGTGAGCAGTTCTTC.